One and the same sample provided the 2 T cell receptor beta chains below, sequenced in a study of PD-1 blockade in classical Hodgkin lymphoma. Clones were read by immunoSEQ multiplex PCR, and TCRdb kept only the in-frame ones, dropping some. The sample comprises roughly 100,000 clones, approximately 90% of which are singletons, and around 6.6% rests with the top ten. Each and every patient relapsed after autologous stem cell transplantation, and patients got differing brentuximab vedotin exposure. The starting material was peripheral blood mononuclear cells (PBMCs), obtained before the second cycle of nivolumab. Receptors originate from a human donor with classical Hodgkin lymphoma.

This chain uses TRBV28 with TRBJ2-5, with 7 bases aligning to TRBD2. CDR1 is MDHEN and CDR2 is SYDVKM in the germline V gene. Trimming removed 4 bases from V and 4 bases from J; junction bases left unmatched: 6. The CDR3 consists of 14 residues. CDR3 in DNA: TGTGCCAGCAGTTCCCTGGGGGGGGGAGAGACCCAGTACTTC. Residues: CASSSLGGGETQYF.

The CDR3 loop is CASSLDSGNTYEQYF. As DNA, the CDR3 is TGCGCCAGCAGCTTGGATAGCGGGAACACCTACGAGCAGTACTTC. The V gene is TRBV5-1, the J gene TRBJ2-7, with 8 bases fitting TRBD2. The CDR3 loop spans 15 amino acids. CDR1 SGHRS and CDR2 YFSETQ come from the germline V gene. Trimming removed 0 bases from V and 2 bases from J; junction bases left unmatched: 4.